The clone carrying this T cell receptor (beta chain) occurred a few times. The data were obtained in a study of T cell repertoires in cytomegalovirus infection. CDR1 is MDHEN and CDR2 is SYDVKM in the germline V gene. This CDR3 spans 11 amino acids. V was trimmed by 5 bases and J by 7 bases, leaving 6 bases between them. TCRdb used MiXCR to reprocess the reads, holding one entry per CDR3 protein. Among fewer than 300,000 distinct CDR3 sequences listed, over 20% were seen once. The J gene is TRBJ2-1, the V gene TRBV28; D is ambiguous. This clonotype was obtained from a human donor in good health (CMV status not recorded). Some clones in this sample may be carry-over from other donors' samples. The sample comprised PBMCs. The CDR3 spells CASSVRNEQFF. CDR3 nucleotide sequence: TGTGCCAGCAGTGTTAGGAATGAGCAGTTCTTC.